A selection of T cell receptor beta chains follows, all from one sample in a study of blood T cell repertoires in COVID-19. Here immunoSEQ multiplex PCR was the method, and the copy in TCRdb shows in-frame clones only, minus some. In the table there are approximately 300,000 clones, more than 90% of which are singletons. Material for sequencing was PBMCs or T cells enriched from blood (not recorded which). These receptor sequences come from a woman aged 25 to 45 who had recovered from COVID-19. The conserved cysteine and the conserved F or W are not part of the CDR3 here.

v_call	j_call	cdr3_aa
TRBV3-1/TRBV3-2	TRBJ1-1	ASSPRQGGMNTEAF
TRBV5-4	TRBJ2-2	ASSFLETTGELF
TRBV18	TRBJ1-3	ASSPTPGQGRSGNTIY
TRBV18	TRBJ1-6	ASPKTGSYNSPLH
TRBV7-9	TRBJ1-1	ASSFPGTERAF
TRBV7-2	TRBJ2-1	ASSLAGQGTNEQF
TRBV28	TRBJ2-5	ASRGGGSPLSETQY
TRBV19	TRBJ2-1	ASSSTGGNEQF
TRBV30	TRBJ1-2	AWGRPGHNNYGYT
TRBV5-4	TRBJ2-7	ASSFSGRSYEQY
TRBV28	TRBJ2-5	ASSLGREETQY
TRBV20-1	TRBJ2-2	SASRGSHTGELF
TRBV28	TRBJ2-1	ASQEVSDEQF
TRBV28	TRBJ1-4	ASQGTETNEKLF
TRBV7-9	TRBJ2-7	ASSLGGADEQY
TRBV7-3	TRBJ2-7	ASSPGRVGEQY
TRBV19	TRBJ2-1	ASSYGSSVGKNEQF
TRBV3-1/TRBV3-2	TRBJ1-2	ASSQVDSGSPYT
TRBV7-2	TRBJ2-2	ASSLTRDRVTNTGELF
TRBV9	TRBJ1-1	ASSFGTDINTEAF
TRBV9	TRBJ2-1	ASSSSPGQMNNEQF
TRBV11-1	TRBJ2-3	ASSQHRTIKTDTQY
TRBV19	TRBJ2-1	ASSKITTISYNEQF
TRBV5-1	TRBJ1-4	ASSLGTGINEKLF
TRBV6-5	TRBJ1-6	ASSYGTGGFSPLH
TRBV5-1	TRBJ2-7	ATTPGGQGVEQY
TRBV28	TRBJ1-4	ASSLAGGSEKLF
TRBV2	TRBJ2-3	ASSTPKASVSDTQY
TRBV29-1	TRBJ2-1	SIHGQGADNEQF
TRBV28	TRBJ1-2	ASSSTGLYGYT
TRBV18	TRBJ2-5	ASSPPAFRETQY
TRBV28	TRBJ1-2	ASSPWLEEGYT
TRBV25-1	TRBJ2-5	ASSEPAGTPD
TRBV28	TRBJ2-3	ASSPMGLAADTQY
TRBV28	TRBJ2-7	ASSFQNSGNYEQY
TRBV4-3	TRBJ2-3	ASSQDAREGTQY
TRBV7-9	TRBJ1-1	ASSPSAGSEAF
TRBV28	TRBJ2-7	ASSYGQLEQY
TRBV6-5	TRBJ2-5	ASSKGLQGVETQY
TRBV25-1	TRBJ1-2	ASSVGTGSYT
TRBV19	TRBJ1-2	ASSRDRSPYGYT
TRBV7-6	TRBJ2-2	ASSLDGRGAGTGELF
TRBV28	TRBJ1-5	ASSRRTDSNQPQH
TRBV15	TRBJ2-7	ATSRGNGGFYEQY